Here is one T cell receptor (beta chain) with its context. Deletions cut 2 bases from V and 0 bases from J, with 16 bases between. From germline, CDR1 is SGHNT and CDR2 YYREEE (reference sequence). The CDR3 is made up of 17 amino acids. This specimen belongs to a study of blood T cell repertoires in COVID-19. Turning to the study itself: T cells, B-cell-depleted T cells, or PBMCs supplied cDNA or gDNA.

Participants came from roughly 25 US areas, aged roughly 18 to 90 years. The study counted Cohort 3 donors as recovered given two negative PCRs, clearance, or symptom resolution. In the original processing: Reference gene primer amplification gave nucleated cell count estimates. TCRdb keeps only in-frame clones here, not all; method: immunoSEQ multiplex PCR. For V, J and clone size, that table is used; D and trimming come from the DNA. Of 200,000 to 250,000 clones in the sample, approximately 84% were seen once. The chain is built from TRBV5-4 and TRBJ2-3, with D unclear. The sequenced material came from PBMCs or T cells enriched from blood (not recorded which). The clonotype comes from a man aged 35 to 55 who had recovered from COVID-19. CDR3 protein: CASSFRWRIASTDTQYF. The DNA of the CDR3 is TGTGCCAGCAGCTTTAGATGGCGGATTGCTAGCACAGATACGCAGTATTTT.